This record covers a single T cell receptor beta chain. Its antigen is not known. This sample was included in a study of beta chain features in type 1 diabetes. Trimming removed 6 bases at V and 5 bases at J, with 14 bases between. From germline, CDR1 is SGHAT and CDR2 FQDESV (reference sequence). This CDR3 is built from 14 residues. Since all of the isolated RNA was reverse transcribed, expressed TCRB transcripts were what got sequenced. Data came from immunoSEQ multiplex PCR; TCRdb stores just in-frame clones and leaves some out. In the table there are roughly 400,000 clones, over 12% of which are singletons. It was via CD45RO/CCR7/CD25/CD127/CD95/CD27 that CD4+ naive, central memory, regulatory and stem cell-like memory cells were sorted. Study findings and constraints: High TCR expression in some cells could lead to their over-representation in cDNA sequencing. Naive, central memory and Treg TCRB repertoires appeared more alike in patients than in healthy donors. Moderate but significant shortening of TCRB CDR3s was recorded in all four CD4+ subsets from Type 1 diabetes patients.

The receptor was derived from a woman aged 18-35 years in good health. Sequencing was done on a sample of naive CD4+ T cells from blood. This chain links TRBV11-1 with TRBJ2-1; D remains ambiguous. The CDR3 sequence is CASSSSPTDNEQFF. For the CDR3, the DNA is TGTGCCAGCAGTTCATCCCCCACGGACAATGAGCAGTTCTTC.